Shown below are 30 T cell receptor beta chains from a single sample sequenced in a study of spatial heterogeneity in lung cancer. The time point denotes: blood at routine non-recurrence follow-up after resection. TCRdb reanalysed the 5' RACE reads using MiXCR and keeps one entry per CDR3 protein. The table has tens of thousands of distinct CDR3 sequences, roughly a fifth seen once. Sequencing was performed on PBMCs, taken at follow-up. These receptors were taken from a male donor with early-stage non-small cell lung cancer.

This clonotype appeared a few times. The chain couples TRBV11-2 to TRBJ1-3, with D tentatively TRBD1 (5 bases). V lost 5 bases, J lost 5 bases, and 19 bases lay in between. The V gene's germline CDR1 is SGHAT and CDR2 FQNNGV. The CDR3 extends over 16 amino acids. The CDR3 region is CASSPVGDHWRNTIYF. The CDR3 DNA sequence: TGTGCCAGCAGCCCCGTAGGGGACCACTGGAGAAACACCATATATTTT.

The chain has TRBV7-9 and TRBJ1-2, with D tentatively TRBD1 (6 bases). V was clipped by 5 bases and J by 4 bases, with 17 bases between them. Germline V CDR1 and CDR2: SEHNR, FQNEAQ (reference sequence). The CDR3 totals 15 residues. DNA for the CDR3: TGTGCCAGCAGCCCTCGACAGGCCCTCATCTATGGCTACACCTTC. This sequence encodes CASSPRQALIYGYTF.

This chain connects TRBV4-3 to TRBJ1-2, with D unclear. The CDR3 has 13 amino acids. The germline gives CDR1 LGHNA, CDR2 YSLEER. V was shortened by 4 bases and J by 4 bases, with 10 bases between the two germline ends. This CDR3 is CASSLRGRYGYTF. For the CDR3, the DNA is TGCGCCAGCAGCCTCCGAGGGCGCTATGGCTACACCTTC.

V and J are TRBV6-5 and TRBJ1-2; TRBD1 matches 10 bases. Germline loops: CDR1 MNHEY, CDR2 SVGAGI. Unmatched junction bases numbered 6, after V lost 4 bases and J lost 4 bases. The CDR3 is 15 residues long. CDR3 bases: TGTGCCAGCAGTTCCTCGGGACAGGGGATCTATGGCTACACCTTC. Translated, it gives CASSSSGQGIYGYTF.

This clonotype was recorded a few times. CDR3 DNA sequence: TGTGCCAGCAGTTACGGGTTCGGCAGGGGCGCAAACTACGAGCAGTACTTC. This translates into CASSYGFGRGANYEQYF. V usage is TRBV6-5 and J usage is TRBJ2-7; a possible D gene is TRBD1 (6 bases). Germline V gives CDR1 MNHEY, CDR2 SVGAGI. The CDR3 is made up of 17 amino acids. V lost 2 bases to trimming and J lost 3 bases, with 20 bases between them.

This clonotype has at least ten counts. The chain employs TRBV6-2 or TRBV6-3 and TRBJ1-5, with D perhaps matching TRBD1 (6 bases). CDR3 size: 15 residues. Germline-derived CDR1 and CDR2 are MNHEY and SVGEGT. V gave up 6 bases and J gave up 5 bases, with 17 bases separating them. The CDR3 bases are TGTGCCAGCAGCCCCCACGGGGAGGGGGATCAGCCCCAGCATTTT. Encoded protein: CASSPHGEGDQPQHF.

Only a few counts were recorded for this clonotype. The rearrangement joins TRBV7-9 to TRBJ2-5; D is unclear. This CDR3 contains 15 residues. V gave up 1 base and J gave up 4 bases, with 13 bases separating them. Germline V lookup: CDR1 SEHNR, CDR2 FQNEAQ (reference sequence). CDR3 loop: CASSLDVTPGETQYF. DNA for the CDR3: TGTGCCAGCAGCTTAGACGTTACGCCGGGAGAGACCCAGTACTTC.

As for this clonotype: Its ends do not fully match the called genes, so a read error is possible. The chain employs TRBV15 and TRBJ2-7; 11 positions agree with TRBD1. Germline CDR1 LNHNV, CDR2 YYDKDF (reference sequence). The CDR3 is made up of 14 amino acids. The CDR3 protein is CVTARDRGYYEQYF. The CDR3 DNA follows: TGTGTCACCGCCCGGGACAGGGGGTACTACGAGCAGTACTTC.

In its sample, this clonotype was seen many times. The J gene is TRBJ1-2, the V gene TRBV19; no clear D. CDR1 and CDR2 (germline): LNHDA, SQIVND (reference sequence). The CDR3 is 11 amino acids. V gave up 4 bases and J gave up 7 bases, with 7 bases separating them. CDR3: CASSTPLGYTF. Here the CDR3 DNA reads TGTGCCAGTAGTACCCCCCTTGGCTACACCTTC.

This clonotype was seen many times. J is TRBJ2-4 and V is TRBV6-5, with a tentative D call TRBD1 (6 bases). This CDR3 contains 13 residues. Looked up from germline, CDR1 is MNHEY and CDR2 is SVGAGI. With 5 bases removed from V and 8 bases from J, the gap between germline ends came to 13 bases. The CDR3 is CASSNTGSDIQYF. The CDR3 DNA is TGTGCCAGCAGTAACACAGGGTCGGACATTCAGTACTTC.

This clonotype was counted a few times. The chain uses TRBV5-4 and TRBJ2-1; no definite D call. Between the trimmed V and J ends, which lost 0 bases and 0 bases, there was a span of 4 bases. The CDR3 has 14 amino acids. CDR1 and CDR2 (germline): SGHNT, YYREEE (reference sequence). CDR3: CASSLASSYNEQFF. The CDR3 DNA reads as TGTGCCAGCAGCTTGGCTAGCTCCTACAATGAGCAGTTCTTC. The variable domain in full, with the rest retrieved from reference TRBV5-4 and TRBJ2-1, is ETGVTQSPTHLIKTRGQQVTLRCSSQSGHNTVSWYQQALGQGPQFIFQYYREEENGRGNFPPRFSGLQFPNYSSELNVNALELDDSALYLCASSLASSYNEQFFGPGTRLTVL.

This clonotype was seen only a few times. The chain recombines TRBV4-1 with TRBJ2-7; D is perhaps TRBD1 (5 bases). Per germline, CDR1 MGHRA and CDR2 YSYEKL. The CDR3 spans 14 residues. Trimming stripped 1 base from V and 2 bases from J, with 9 bases between. The CDR3 spells CASSQVKGTYEQYF. The CDR3 DNA sequence: TGCGCCAGCAGCCAAGTTAAGGGGACCTACGAGCAGTACTTC.

The V call is TRBV7-2, the J call TRBJ2-1, with 10 bases identical to TRBD2. V dropped 5 bases and J dropped 7; count of bases not matched to a gene: 8. CDR1 SGHTA and CDR2 FQGNSA come from the germline V gene. The CDR3 has 15 amino acids. CDR3 region: CASSPESGRGNEQFF. DNA of the CDR3: TGTGCCAGCAGCCCGGAGAGCGGGAGGGGGAATGAGCAGTTCTTC.

This clonotype was observed a few times. The genes are TRBV20-1 and TRBJ2-1; maybe TRBD1 (7 bases). Trimming shortened V by 6 bases and J by 7 bases, and 13 bases separated the two germline ends. The CDR3 is made up of 12 amino acids. From germline, CDR1 is DFQATT and CDR2 SNEGSKA (reference sequence). The CDR3 DNA sequence: TGCAGTGCGGGGGACAGCGGGAATGAGCAGTTCTTC. It specifies CSAGDSGNEQFF.

This clonotype was recorded at least ten times. V is TRBV24-1 and J is TRBJ2-7; 8 positions match TRBD1. V shed 3 bases, J shed 0 bases, and the junction held 3 bases outside the gene matches. Germline V CDR1 and CDR2: KGHDR, SFDVKD. There are 15 residues in the CDR3. DNA for the CDR3: TGTGCCACCAGTGATCCGACAGGGGACTCCTACGAGCAGTACTTC. Translation gives CATSDPTGDSYEQYF.

This clonotype was counted at least ten times. V usage is TRBV20-1 and J usage is TRBJ2-5; 7 bases are shared with TRBD1. J gave up 4 bases and V 4 bases, and 6 bases lay outside the gene matches. The germline gives CDR1 DFQATT, CDR2 SNEGSKA (reference sequence). The CDR3 is 13 residues long. As DNA, the CDR3 is TGCAGTGCTATCCGGACAGGACGAGAGACCCAGTACTTC. Its translation is CSAIRTGRETQYF.

J is TRBJ2-1 and V is TRBV20-1; D is ambiguous. V shed 3 bases and J shed 6 bases, with 18 bases lying between them. The CDR3 totals 15 residues. Germline V gene data show CDR1 as DFQATT and CDR2 as SNEGSKA (reference sequence). CDR3 in amino acids: CSASRPAPTFNEQFF. CDR3 bases: TGCAGTGCTAGCAGACCAGCCCCGACCTTCAATGAGCAGTTCTTC.

The V call is TRBV12-3 or TRBV12-4, the J call TRBJ2-3; D may be TRBD2 (6 bases). This CDR3 has 16 amino acids. V gave up 5 bases and J gave up 0 bases, with 15 bases separating them. The CDR3 coding sequence is TGTGCCAGCAGTCCCCTGGGAGCGGGTAGCACAGATACGCAGTATTTT. As protein: CASSPLGAGSTDTQYF.

The chain joins TRBV2 to TRBJ2-2; D remains unclear. V shed 4 bases and J shed 1 base, with 4 bases lying between them. CDR1 and CDR2 (germline): SNHLY, FYNNEI. This CDR3 is built from 13 residues. The CDR3 DNA follows: TGTGCCAGCAGTGCAGGGAACACCGGGGAGCTGTTTTTT. As protein: CASSAGNTGELFF.

There are a few counts of this clonotype. The rearrangement joins TRBV4-3 to TRBJ2-3; 8 nucleotides match TRBD2. Unmatched junction bases numbered 8, after V lost 0 bases and J lost 3 bases. The germline CDR1 and CDR2 sequences are LGHNA and YSLEER. The CDR3 contains 17 residues. The CDR3 nucleotides are TGCGCCAGCAGCCAAGATCCCGGGGGGGCCGGGACAGATACGCAGTATTTT. Its protein product is CASSQDPGGAGTDTQYF.

This clonotype was counted between two and nine times. Here the CDR3 DNA reads TGTGCCAGCAGTCACGGTACGGATACGCAGTATTTT. Amino acids: CASSHGTDTQYF. The chain joins TRBV5-4 to TRBJ2-3; D is ambiguous. Trimming stripped 5 bases from V and 6 bases from J, with 10 bases between. The CDR3 contains 12 residues. Germline loops: CDR1 SGHNT, CDR2 YYREEE (reference sequence).

The V and J genes are TRBV27 and TRBJ1-1; 8 positions agree with TRBD1. The length of the CDR3 is 14 residues. Germline lookup yields CDR1 MNHEY and CDR2 SMNVEV (reference sequence). The V gene end was trimmed by 5 bases and the J gene end by 3 bases; junction bases not matched to a gene: 5. The CDR3 spells CASSRQGMHTEAFF. CDR3 in DNA: TGTGCCAGCAGTCGACAGGGGATGCACACTGAAGCTTTCTTT.

This clonotype was recorded a few times. This chain links TRBV7-2 with TRBJ1-1; D unresolved. V gave up 5 bases and J gave up 1 base, with 8 bases separating them. Germline V gives CDR1 SGHTA, CDR2 FQGNSA. The CDR3 is 13 residues long. The CDR3 bases are TGTGCCAGCAGCCCCGCACCGAACACTGAAGCTTTCTTT. It translates to CASSPAPNTEAFF.

This clonotype was counted only a few times. The genes are TRBV20-1 and TRBJ2-1; D gene uncertain. This CDR3 spans 15 amino acids. In germline, CDR1 is DFQATT, CDR2 SNEGSKA (reference sequence). Trimming shortened V by 0 bases and J by 0 bases, and 9 bases separated the two germline ends. CDR3 in DNA: TGCAGTGCTAGAGATGGAGCCTTCTCCTACAATGAGCAGTTCTTC. Protein product: CSARDGAFSYNEQFF.

This clonotype was detected only a few times. The rearrangement links TRBV10-3 to TRBJ1-5; tentative D call: TRBD1 (6 bases). The length of the CDR3 is 14 residues. Germline V lookup: CDR1 ENHRY, CDR2 SYGVKD. Trimming shortened V by 3 bases and J by 6 bases, and 12 bases separated the two germline ends. In DNA form, the CDR3 reads TGTGCCATCAGTGACCGGGGGGCAGGTCAGCCCCAGCATTTT. Its protein is CAISDRGAGQPQHF.

The J gene is TRBJ1-6, the V gene TRBV28; no clear D gene. V lost 6 bases, J lost 7 bases, and 16 bases lay in between. This CDR3 has 15 amino acids. CDR1 and CDR2 from the germline V gene are MDHEN and SYDVKM. The CDR3: CASSLAPGNNSPLHF. The CDR3 DNA reads as TGTGCCAGCAGCCTCGCACCGGGTAACAATTCACCCCTCCACTTT.

This clonotype appeared many times. J is TRBJ1-5 and V is TRBV9, with TRBD1 matching over 12 bases. In germline, CDR1 is SGDLS, CDR2 YYNGEE. The CDR3 extends over 14 amino acids. Unmatched junction bases numbered 0, after V lost 2 bases and J lost 6 bases. The CDR3 loop is CASSVGQGAQPQHF. Written as DNA, the CDR3 is TGTGCCAGCAGCGTGGGACAGGGGGCTCAGCCCCAGCATTTT.

The CDR3 is CASSPAGTPRETQYF. CDR3 sequence (DNA): TGTGCCAGCAGCCCAGCCGGGACTCCCAGGGAGACCCAGTACTTC. This chain uses TRBV6-2 or TRBV6-3 with TRBJ2-5, with D maybe TRBD2 (6 bases). Deletions cut 6 bases from V and 5 bases from J, with 19 bases between. The CDR3 runs to 15 residues. Germline loops: CDR1 MNHEY, CDR2 SVGEGT.

As concerns this clonotype: One junction end does not reproduce the germline sequence, and a read error may be involved. This sequence joins TRBV7-9 and TRBJ2-7; D might be TRBD1 or TRBD2, each matching 5 bases. This CDR3 has 17 amino acids. CDR1 SEHNR and CDR2 FQNEAQ come from the germline V gene (reference sequence). Here the CDR3 DNA reads TGTGTCAGCAGCGGCGGACACCCCGGAGGAGACTACTACGAGCAGTACTTC. It encodes CVSSGGHPGGDYYEQYF.

The chain uses TRBV2 and TRBJ1-5; D possibly corresponds to TRBD1 (6 bases). Germline CDR1 reads SNHLY; CDR2 reads FYNNEI. Trimming cost V 4 bases and J 6 bases, with 16 bases left between them. The CDR3 runs to 15 residues. The CDR3 coding sequence is TGTGCCAGCAGTGCGGTCCAGGGGCTAACTCAGCCCCAGCATTTT. This sequence encodes CASSAVQGLTQPQHF. Full variable domain (outside the CDR3, taken from reference TRBV2 and TRBJ1-5): EPEVTQTPSHQVTQMGQEVILRCVPISNHLYFYWYRQILGQKVEFLVSFYNNEISEKSEIFDDQFSVERPDGSNFTLKIRSTKLEDSAMYFCASSAVQGLTQPQHFGDGTRLSIL.